A single sample is the source of the 25 T cell receptor beta chains below, sequenced in a study of OX40 agonist ivuxolimab in advanced cancers. The protocol was immunoSEQ multiplex PCR, while the TCRdb copy is restricted to in-frame clones and leaves out a portion. The repertoire holds tens of thousands of clones, with 85% to 95% as singletons. The sequenced sample was CD4+ or CD8+ T cells sorted from blood, obtained in a trial of the OX40 agonist ivuxolimab. The receptors come from an adult with an advanced solid tumor such as melanoma, head and neck, liver or kidney cancer.

CDR3 nucleotide sequence: TGTGCCAGCAGCTTCCGGGACAGGGGGACAGATACGCAGTATTTT. Translation gives CASSFRDRGTDTQYF. The chain uses TRBV5-4 and TRBJ2-3, with TRBD1 identical over 11 bases. The CDR3 is 15 amino acids. Per the germline V gene, CDR1 is SGHNT and CDR2 is YYREEE (reference sequence). V lost 2 bases to trimming and J lost 3 bases; unmatched junction nucleotides: 2.

The rearrangement joins TRBV6-6 to TRBJ2-4; possibly TRBD1 for D (6 bases). V was pared by 7 bases and J by 8 bases, with 15 bases between. Germline V gives CDR1 MNHNY, CDR2 SVGAGI (reference sequence). The CDR3 extends over 13 amino acids. The CDR3 reads CASTYTGLDIQYF. CDR3 DNA sequence: TGTGCCAGCACCTACACAGGGTTGGACATTCAGTACTTC.

The chain links TRBV7-6 to TRBJ2-7; 7 bases agree with TRBD1. V shed 4 bases, J shed 0 bases, and the junction held 6 bases outside the gene matches. This CDR3 region has 15 residues. Germline CDR1 is SGHVS and CDR2 is FNYEAQ. The chain's CDR3 is CASSSEGASSYEQYF. The CDR3 region has the DNA TGTGCCAGCAGCTCCGAGGGGGCAAGCTCCTACGAGCAGTACTTC.

This chain uses TRBV6-1 with TRBJ2-1; D uncertain. The V gene's germline CDR1 is MNHNS and CDR2 SASEGT. The CDR3 spans 12 residues. V lost 7 bases and J 4 bases, leaving 8 bases between the germline ends. CDR3 coding DNA: TGTGCCAGCACCATAAGATACAATGAGCAGTTCTTC. Protein product: CASTIRYNEQFF.

This sequence joins TRBV7-3 and TRBJ2-3; no reliable D call. CDR3 length: 16 amino acids. Deletions cut 4 bases from V and 5 bases from J, with 19 bases between. CDR1 and CDR2 from the germline V gene are SGHTA and FQGTGA. CDR3 in DNA: TGTGCCAGCAGCTCCCCCGGGCTAAGTGGTGGAGATACGCAGTATTTT. Residues: CASSSPGLSGGDTQYF.

The chain joins TRBV6-5 to TRBJ2-1; D is unresolved. V was shortened by 4 bases and J by 2 bases, with 9 bases between the two germline ends. CDR1 MNHEY and CDR2 SVGAGI come from the germline V gene. This CDR3 spans 14 amino acids. Here the CDR3 DNA reads TGTGCCAGCAGTTCCCCCGCGGCCTACAATGAGCAGTTCTTC. This translates into CASSSPAAYNEQFF.

The CDR3 sequence: CACPFRDKAYEQYF. In DNA form, the CDR3 reads TGTGCCTGCCCATTCCGGGACAAAGCCTACGAGCAGTACTTC. V usage is TRBV30 and J usage is TRBJ2-7, with TRBD1 as a possible D gene (6 bases). CDR3 length: 14 residues. Germline V lookup: CDR1 GTSNPN, CDR2 SVGIG (reference sequence). Trimming took 6 bases from V and 2 from J, leaving 17 bases between them.

The CDR3 sequence is CASSHGDPHFGQYF. CDR3 sequence (DNA): TGTGCCAGCAGCCATGGGGACCCCCATTTCGGGCAGTACTTC. V gene TRBV14 combines with J gene TRBJ2-7; tentatively, D is TRBD1 or TRBD2 (5 bases each). Germline CDR1 reads SGHDN; CDR2 reads FVKESK. Trimming took off 3 bases at V and 9 bases at J, with 18 bases between the two ends. The CDR3 sequence is 14 residues long.

The chain combines TRBV4-3 with TRBJ1-1; D gene unclear. Germline CDR1 LGHNA, CDR2 YSLEER. The V end lost 1 base, the J end lost 6 bases, and 15 bases lay between the germline ends. The length of the CDR3 is 15 residues. CDR3 sequence (DNA): TGCGCCAGCAGCCAAGCGAGGACGACTAGGGCTGAAGCTTTCTTT. As protein: CASSQARTTRAEAFF.

The rearrangement links TRBV6-5 to TRBJ1-6, with D perhaps TRBD1 (6 bases). Germline V gives CDR1 MNHEY, CDR2 SVGAGI. CDR3 length equals 14 residues. V shed 0 bases and J shed 9 bases, with 9 bases lying between them. The CDR3 sequence is CASSYSTGSSPLHF. The CDR3 DNA reads TGTGCCAGCAGTTACTCCACAGGGAGTTCACCCCTCCACTTT.

The gene calls are TRBV19 and TRBJ2-7; 7 bases line up with TRBD1. There are 14 residues in the CDR3. Per germline, CDR1 LNHDA and CDR2 SQIVND (reference sequence). The ends lost 5 bases at V and 6 bases at J; junction bases unmatched: 10. The CDR3 region is CASSAYRGPIEQYF. In nucleotides, the CDR3 is TGTGCCAGTAGTGCCTACAGGGGACCGATCGAGCAGTACTTC.

A note on this clone: One junction end does not reproduce the germline sequence, and a read error may be involved. As DNA, the CDR3 is TGTGCCAGTTCGAGATACGATAACAATGAAGCTTTCTTT. It yields the protein CASSRYDNNEAFF. The chain combines TRBV19 with TRBJ1-1; no clear D. The CDR3 has 13 amino acids. Germline loops: CDR1 LNHDA, CDR2 SQIVND (reference sequence).

The chain recombines TRBV27 with TRBJ2-7; weak D call: TRBD2 (6 bases). Germline V CDR1 and CDR2: MNHEY, SMNVEV (reference sequence). This CDR3 comprises 14 residues. V was trimmed by 6 bases and J by 3 bases, leaving 15 bases between them. CDR3 sequence: CASRPGGPLYEQYF. DNA for the CDR3: TGTGCCAGCAGACCCGGGGGTCCTCTCTACGAGCAGTACTTC.

V is TRBV12-5 and J is TRBJ1-2; no clear D gene. CDR3 length equals 15 residues. Deletions cut 1 base from V and 1 base from J, with 10 bases between. Germline V gene sequence: CDR1 LGHNT, CDR2 FRNRAP. The CDR3 DNA is TGTGCTAGTGGTTTGGGCGGGGAGTTTAACTATGGCTACACCTTC. This translates into CASGLGGEFNYGYTF.

The chain recombines TRBV9 with TRBJ2-5; TRBD2 agrees at 9 bases. The V gene end was trimmed by 4 bases and the J gene end by 7 bases; junction bases not matched to a gene: 11. CDR1 and CDR2 from the germline V gene are SGDLS and YYNGEE. This CDR3 spans 15 amino acids. CDR3 amino acids: CASSISGGLGGTQYF. CDR3 DNA: TGTGCCAGCAGCATTAGCGGGGGACTAGGTGGGACCCAGTACTTC.

The chain recombines TRBV18 with TRBJ1-1; D is perhaps TRBD1 (5 bases). Germline V CDR1 and CDR2: KGHSH, LQKENI. Trimming left V 3 bases short and J 3 bases short, with 8 bases between. The CDR3 runs 13 residues. The CDR3 spells CASSPDMYTEAFF. As DNA, the CDR3 is TGTGCCAGCTCACCGGACATGTACACTGAAGCTTTCTTT.

The chain couples TRBV9 to TRBJ2-3; D is ambiguous. The V end lost 1 base, the J end lost 2 bases, and 14 bases lay between the germline ends. The CDR3 length is 16 residues. The germline V gene encodes CDR1 SGDLS and CDR2 YYNGEE. The CDR3 DNA reads as TGTGCCAGCAGCGTAACCAGCCGACCCGTCACAGATACGCAGTATTTT. Its protein product is CASSVTSRPVTDTQYF.

The chain carries TRBV28 and TRBJ2-3, with D hard to call. The CDR3 runs to 12 residues. The V and J ends lost 6 bases and 2 bases respectively, with 6 bases between them. Germline CDR1 reads MDHEN; CDR2 reads SYDVKM. Here the CDR3 DNA reads TGTGCCAGCAGCTACCCCACAGATACGCAGTATTTT. Translation: CASSYPTDTQYF.

This clone was detected once. CDR3 region: CAISEGLQITNYGYTF. The DNA for the CDR3 is TGTGCCATCAGTGAAGGGTTACAGATAACTAACTATGGCTACACCTTC. The V call is TRBV10-3, the J call TRBJ1-2; D is undetermined. The V and J ends lost 3 bases and 0 bases respectively, with 14 bases between them. Germline V gives CDR1 ENHRY, CDR2 SYGVKD. CDR3 length: 16 residues.

The V gene is TRBV4-3, the J gene TRBJ2-5, with D possibly being TRBD2 (5 bases). The germline CDR1 and CDR2 sequences are LGHNA and YSLEER. Deletions cut 1 base from V and 5 bases from J, with 17 bases between. This CDR3 comprises 16 residues. CDR3 region: CASSQVGSTSVETQYF. As DNA, the CDR3 is TGCGCCAGCAGCCAAGTTGGGAGTACTTCTGTTGAGACCCAGTACTTC.

J is TRBJ1-1 and V is TRBV27; D may be TRBD1 (5 bases). The CDR3 is 13 residues long. The germline V gene encodes CDR1 MNHEY and CDR2 SMNVEV (reference sequence). Trimming cost V 4 bases and J 3 bases, with 9 bases left between them. CDR3 protein: CASSWGLYTEAFF. The CDR3 DNA is TGTGCCAGCAGTTGGGGACTTTACACTGAAGCTTTCTTT.

The rearrangement uses TRBV5-1 and TRBJ2-5; 14 bases line up with TRBD2. V lost 6 bases and J lost 1; bases outside the gene matches: 2. CDR3 length: 15 amino acids. CDR1 SGHRS and CDR2 YFSETQ come from the germline V gene. CDR3 sequence: CASKTSGGAQETQYF. The CDR3 DNA follows: TGCGCCAGCAAGACTAGCGGGGGGGCCCAAGAGACCCAGTACTTC.

The chain is built from TRBV6-1 and TRBJ2-7, with 9 positions matching TRBD2. Germline CDR1 is MNHNS and CDR2 is SASEGT. The length of the CDR3 is 15 residues. With V trimmed by 6 bases and J by 0 bases, 6 bases remained unmatched. In DNA, the CDR3 is TGTGCCAGCAGCCAGCGGGGGGCGAGCTCCTACGAGCAGTACTTC. Protein sequence: CASSQRGASSYEQYF.

The rearrangement joins TRBV27 to TRBJ1-6; perhaps TRBD1 as D (6 bases). Trimming cost V 2 bases and J 9 bases, with 20 bases left between them. Germline V gene lookup returns CDR1 MNHEY and CDR2 SMNVEV (reference sequence). The CDR3 length is 17 residues. The CDR3 sequence is CASSLPAWGGGSSPLHF. The CDR3 DNA is TGTGCCAGCAGTTTACCCGCCTGGGGGGGCGGGAGTTCACCCCTCCACTTT.

The chain carries TRBV11-2 and TRBJ2-5; the D gene is possibly TRBD1 (6 bases). This CDR3 is built from 15 residues. Trimming stripped 0 bases from V and 7 bases from J, with 15 bases between. Germline V gene lookup returns CDR1 SGHAT and CDR2 FQNNGV. The CDR3 loop reads CASSLDGRGGWTQYF. In DNA, the CDR3 is TGTGCCAGCAGCTTAGACGGCAGGGGTGGATGGACCCAGTACTTC.